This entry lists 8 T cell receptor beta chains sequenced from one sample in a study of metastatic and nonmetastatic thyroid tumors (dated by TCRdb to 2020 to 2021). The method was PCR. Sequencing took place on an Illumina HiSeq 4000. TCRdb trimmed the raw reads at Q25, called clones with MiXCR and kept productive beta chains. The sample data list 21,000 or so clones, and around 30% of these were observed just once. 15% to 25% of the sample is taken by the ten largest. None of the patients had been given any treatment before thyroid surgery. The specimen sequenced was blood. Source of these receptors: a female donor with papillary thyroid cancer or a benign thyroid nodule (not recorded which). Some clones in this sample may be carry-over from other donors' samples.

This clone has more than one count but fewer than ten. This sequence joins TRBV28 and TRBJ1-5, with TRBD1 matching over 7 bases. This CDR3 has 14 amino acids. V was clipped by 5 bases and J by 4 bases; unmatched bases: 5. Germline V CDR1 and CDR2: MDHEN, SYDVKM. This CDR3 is CASSVIQGNQPQHF. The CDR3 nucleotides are TGTGCCAGCAGTGTTATACAGGGGAATCAGCCCCAGCATTTT.

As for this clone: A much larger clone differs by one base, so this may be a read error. For the CDR3, the DNA is TGTGCCAGCCAGGGGGCAGCGGGTCAGCCCCAGCATTTT. Translating it yields CASQGAAGQPQHF. The rearrangement links TRBV5-8 to TRBJ1-5, with TRBD1 identical over 8 bases. The length of the CDR3 is 13 residues. V lost 7 bases and J lost 6; bases outside the gene matches: 6. Germline loops: CDR1 SGHTS, CDR2 YDEGEE.

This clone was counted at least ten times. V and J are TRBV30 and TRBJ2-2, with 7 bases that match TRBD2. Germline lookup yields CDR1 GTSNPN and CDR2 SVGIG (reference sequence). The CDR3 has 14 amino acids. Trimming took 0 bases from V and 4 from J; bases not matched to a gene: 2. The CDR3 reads CAWSVLASTGELFF. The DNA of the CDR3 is TGTGCCTGGAGTGTACTAGCGAGCACCGGGGAGCTGTTTTTT.

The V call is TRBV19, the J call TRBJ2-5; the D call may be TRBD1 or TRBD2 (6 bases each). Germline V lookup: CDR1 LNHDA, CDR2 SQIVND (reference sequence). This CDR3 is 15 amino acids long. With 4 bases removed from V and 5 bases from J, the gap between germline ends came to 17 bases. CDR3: CASSRGARRGETQYF. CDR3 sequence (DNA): TGTGCCAGTAGTAGAGGGGCACGGAGGGGGGAGACCCAGTACTTC.

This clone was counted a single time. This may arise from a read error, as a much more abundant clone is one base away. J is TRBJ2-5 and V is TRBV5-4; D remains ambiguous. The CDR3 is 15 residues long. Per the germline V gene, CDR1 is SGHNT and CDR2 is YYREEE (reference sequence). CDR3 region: CASSLVAQAQEPQYF. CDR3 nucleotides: TGTGCCAGCAGCTTGGTCGCACAAGCTCAAGAGCCCCAGTACTTC.

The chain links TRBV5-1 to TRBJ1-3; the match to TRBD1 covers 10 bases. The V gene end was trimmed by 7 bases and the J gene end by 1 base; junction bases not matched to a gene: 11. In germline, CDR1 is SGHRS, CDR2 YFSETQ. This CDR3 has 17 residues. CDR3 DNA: TGCGCCAGCTTTCCTCGACAGGGGGCGGATTCTGGAAACACCATATATTTT. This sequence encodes CASFPRQGADSGNTIYF.

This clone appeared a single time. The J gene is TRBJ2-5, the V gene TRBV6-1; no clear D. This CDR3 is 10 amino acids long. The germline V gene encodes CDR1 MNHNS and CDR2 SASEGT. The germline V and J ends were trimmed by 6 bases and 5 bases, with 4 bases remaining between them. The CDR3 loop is CASRGETQYF. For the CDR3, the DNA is TGTGCCAGCAGAGGGGAGACCCAGTACTTC.

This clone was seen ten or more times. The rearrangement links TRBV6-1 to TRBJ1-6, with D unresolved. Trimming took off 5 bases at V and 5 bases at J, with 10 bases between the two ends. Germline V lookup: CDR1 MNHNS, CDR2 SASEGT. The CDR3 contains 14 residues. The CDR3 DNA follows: TGTGCCAGCAGTCAGTACCCTGATAATTCACCCCTCCACTTT. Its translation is CASSQYPDNSPLHF.